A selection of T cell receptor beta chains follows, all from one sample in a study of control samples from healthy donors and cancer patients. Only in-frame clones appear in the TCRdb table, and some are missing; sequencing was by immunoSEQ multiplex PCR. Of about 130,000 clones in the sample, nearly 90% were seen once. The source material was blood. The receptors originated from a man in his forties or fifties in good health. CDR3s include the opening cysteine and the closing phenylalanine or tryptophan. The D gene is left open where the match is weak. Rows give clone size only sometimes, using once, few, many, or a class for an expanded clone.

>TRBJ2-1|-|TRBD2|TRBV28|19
CASPEDYGLGRASDNEQFF
TGTGCCAGCCCCGAAGACTATGGACTAGGGAGGGCCTCTGACAATGAGCAGTTCTTC
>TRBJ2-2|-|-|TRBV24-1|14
CATSDTGTAGELFF
TGTGCCACCAGCGATACAGGTACGGCCGGGGAGCTGTTTTTT
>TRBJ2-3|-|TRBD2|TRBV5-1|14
CASSLRGGSDTQYF
TGCGCCAGCAGCTTGCGGGGGGGCTCAGATACGCAGTATTTT
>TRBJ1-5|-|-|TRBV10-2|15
CASSALTQLNQPQHF
TGCGCCAGCAGTGCGTTAACACAACTCAATCAGCCCCAGCATTTT
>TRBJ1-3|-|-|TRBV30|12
CAWGSSGNTIYF
TGTGCCTGGGGAAGCTCTGGAAACACCATATATTTT
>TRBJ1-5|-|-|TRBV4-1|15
CASSPVGTSNQPQHF
TGCGCCAGCAGCCCAGTGGGGACAAGCAATCAGCCCCAGCATTTT
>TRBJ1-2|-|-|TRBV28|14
CASSPLGGYYGYTF
TGTGCCAGCAGTCCCCTGGGGGGGTACTATGGCTACACCTTC
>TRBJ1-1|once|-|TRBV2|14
CASSVGGKNTEAFF
TGTGCCAGCAGCGTCGGAGGGAAGAACACTGAAGCTTTCTTT
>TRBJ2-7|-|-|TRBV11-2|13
CASSSGVNYEQYF
TGTGCCAGCAGCTCAGGGGTTAACTACGAGCAGTACTTC
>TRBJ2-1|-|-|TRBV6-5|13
CASSSPEGGKQFF
TGTGCCAGCAGTTCCCCAGAAGGGGGTAAGCAGTTCTTC
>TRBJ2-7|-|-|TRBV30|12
CAWSWLAGEQYF
TGTGCCTGGAGTTGGCTAGCTGGCGAGCAGTACTTC
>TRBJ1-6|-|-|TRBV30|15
CAWTRWRGDGSPLHF
TGTGCCTGGACCCGATGGAGAGGGGATGGCTCACCCCTCCACTTT
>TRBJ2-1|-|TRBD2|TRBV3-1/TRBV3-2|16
CASSQDMGTRYGEQFF
TGTGCCAGCAGCCAAGATATGGGGACTAGATACGGTGAGCAGTTCTTC
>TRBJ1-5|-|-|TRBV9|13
CASSQLLNQPQHF
TGTGCCAGCAGCCAGCTTCTCAATCAGCCCCAGCATTTT
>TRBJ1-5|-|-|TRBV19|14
CASSISGGNQPQHF
TGTGCCAGTAGTATCTCCGGGGGGAATCAGCCCCAGCATTTT
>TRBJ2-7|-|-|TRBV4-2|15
CASSQNPGSPYEQYF
TGTGCCAGCAGCCAAAATCCGGGATCCCCCTACGAGCAGTACTTC
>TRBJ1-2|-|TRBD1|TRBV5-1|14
CASSIGQGANGYTF
TGCGCCAGCAGCATCGGACAGGGGGCTAATGGCTACACCTTC
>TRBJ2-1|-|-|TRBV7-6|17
CASSPNDGSIPYNEQFF
TGTGCCAGCAGCCCAAACGACGGGTCCATTCCCTACAATGAGCAGTTCTTC
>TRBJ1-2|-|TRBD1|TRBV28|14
CASRLAGGWDGYTF
TGTGCCAGCAGGCTGGCAGGGGGCTGGGATGGCTACACCTTC
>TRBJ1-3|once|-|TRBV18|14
CASSLDSSGNTIYF
TGTGCCAGCTCACTGGACAGCTCTGGAAACACCATATATTTT
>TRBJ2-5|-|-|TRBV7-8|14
CASSRTAGRETQYF
TGTGCCAGCAGCCGAACCGCAGGGAGAGAGACCCAGTACTTC
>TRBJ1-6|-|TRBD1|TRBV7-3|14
CASSPGQGSSPLHF
TGTGCCAGCAGCCCGGGACAGGGCTCCTCACCCCTCCACTTT
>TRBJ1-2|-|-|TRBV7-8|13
CASSLRGFDGYTF
TGTGCCAGCAGCTTACGGGGTTTCGATGGCTACACCTTC
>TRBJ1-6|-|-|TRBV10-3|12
CAISGGSSPLHF
TGTGCCATCTCCGGGGGCAGTTCACCCCTCCACTTT
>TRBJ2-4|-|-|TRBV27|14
CASSRTSGGNIQYF
TGTGCCAGCAGTCGGACGTCAGGGGGGAACATTCAGTACTTC
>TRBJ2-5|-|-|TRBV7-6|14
CASSLAQYQETQYF
TGTGCCAGCAGCTTAGCACAGTACCAAGAGACCCAGTACTTC
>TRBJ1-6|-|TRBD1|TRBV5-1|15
CASSLVGTGESPLHF
TGCGCCAGCAGCTTGGTAGGGACAGGGGAGTCACCCCTCCACTTT
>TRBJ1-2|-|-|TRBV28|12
CASSYLGYGYTF
TGTGCCAGCAGCTATCTAGGGTATGGCTACACCTTC
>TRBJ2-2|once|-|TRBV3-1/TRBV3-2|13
CASSQLDSGELFF
TGTGCCAGCAGCCAATTGGACTCCGGGGAGCTGTTTTTT
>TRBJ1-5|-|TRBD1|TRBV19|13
CASSIEQGKPQHF
TGTGCCAGTAGTATAGAACAGGGGAAGCCCCAGCATTTT
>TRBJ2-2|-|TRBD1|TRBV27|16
CASSTTGGSGTGELFF
TGTGCCAGCAGTACCACAGGGGGTAGCGGAACCGGGGAGCTGTTTTTT
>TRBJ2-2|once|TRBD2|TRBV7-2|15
CASSLKASGSGELFF
TGTGCCAGCAGCTTAAAAGCTAGCGGAAGCGGGGAGCTGTTTTTT
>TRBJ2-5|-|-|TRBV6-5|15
CASSYQAVSQETQYF
TGTGCCAGCAGTTACCAGGCAGTCTCCCAAGAGACCCAGTACTTC
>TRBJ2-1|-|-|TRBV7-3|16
CASSPVRSTSYNEQFF
TGTGCCAGCAGCCCTGTGAGGTCGACGTCCTACAATGAGCAGTTCTTC
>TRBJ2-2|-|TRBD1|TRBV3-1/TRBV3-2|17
CASSQEFGQGWTGELFF
TGTGCCAGCAGCCAAGAATTCGGACAGGGGTGGACCGGGGAGCTGTTTTTT
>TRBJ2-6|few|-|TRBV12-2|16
CASRLGWSSGANVLTF
TGTGCAAGTCGCTTAGGATGGAGCTCTGGGGCCAACGTCCTGACTTTC
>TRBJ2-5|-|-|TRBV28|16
CASSLISRMTQETQYF
TGTGCCAGCAGTTTGATTTCTCGAATGACTCAAGAGACCCAGTACTTC
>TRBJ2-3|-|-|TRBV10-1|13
CASSESGGYTQYF
TGCGCCAGCAGTGAGTCGGGGGGCTATACGCAGTATTTT
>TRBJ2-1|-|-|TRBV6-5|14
CASSYAAGWNEQFF
TGTGCCAGCAGTTACGCAGCAGGGTGGAATGAGCAGTTCTTC
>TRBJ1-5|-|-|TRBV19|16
CASSILVGGGGQPQHF
TGTGCCAGTAGTATACTGGTGGGAGGGGGTGGTCAGCCCCAGCATTTT